The 4 T cell receptor beta chains below were found in one sample sequenced in a study of T cells after somatic rescue of genetic block. Assay: immunoSEQ multiplex PCR; the TCRdb copy retains only in-frame clones and omits some. The repertoire consists of about 16,000 clones, with approximately 72% occurring once and the leading ten covering 11% to 15%. Sequenced: peripheral blood mononuclear cells (PBMCs). The receptor source for this set is a boy between 10 and 17 years old.

This clone came up a few times. This chain joins TRBV7-9 and TRBJ2-2; D gene ambiguous. Trimming removed 3 bases at V and 1 base at J, with 6 bases between. Germline V gives CDR1 SEHNR, CDR2 FQNEAQ (reference sequence). The CDR3 spans 14 residues. This CDR3 reads CASSFYRNTGELFF. DNA for the CDR3: TGTGCCAGCAGCTTCTACCGGAACACCGGGGAGCTGTTTTTT.

The chain has TRBV6-4 and TRBJ2-1, with 10 bases fitting TRBD2. Losses at the gene ends were 3 bases for V and 2 bases for J; bases not matched to a gene: 4. CDR3 length: 16 residues. Germline values: CDR1 MRHNA, CDR2 SNTAGT. CDR3 sequence: CASSESGRAPYNEQFF. As DNA, the CDR3 is TGTGCCAGCAGTGAGAGCGGGAGGGCCCCCTACAATGAGCAGTTCTTC.

This chain joins TRBV10-2 and TRBJ2-3; unclear D gene. The germline V gene encodes CDR1 WSHSY and CDR2 SAAADI. Trimming removed 2 bases from V and 0 bases from J, with 9 bases in between. The CDR3 consists of 15 residues. CDR3 DNA: TGCGCCAGCAGTGAGACGCTTCTTAGCACAGATACGCAGTATTTT. It encodes CASSETLLSTDTQYF.

The gene calls are TRBV5-8 and TRBJ1-2; tentatively, D is TRBD1 (5 bases). This CDR3 comprises 13 residues. Trimming removed 4 bases from V and 2 bases from J, with 9 bases in between. Per the germline V gene, CDR1 is SGHTS and CDR2 is YDEGEE. CDR3 in DNA: TGTGCCAGCAGCAGACAGTTAAACTATGGCTACACCTTC. Protein: CASSRQLNYGYTF.